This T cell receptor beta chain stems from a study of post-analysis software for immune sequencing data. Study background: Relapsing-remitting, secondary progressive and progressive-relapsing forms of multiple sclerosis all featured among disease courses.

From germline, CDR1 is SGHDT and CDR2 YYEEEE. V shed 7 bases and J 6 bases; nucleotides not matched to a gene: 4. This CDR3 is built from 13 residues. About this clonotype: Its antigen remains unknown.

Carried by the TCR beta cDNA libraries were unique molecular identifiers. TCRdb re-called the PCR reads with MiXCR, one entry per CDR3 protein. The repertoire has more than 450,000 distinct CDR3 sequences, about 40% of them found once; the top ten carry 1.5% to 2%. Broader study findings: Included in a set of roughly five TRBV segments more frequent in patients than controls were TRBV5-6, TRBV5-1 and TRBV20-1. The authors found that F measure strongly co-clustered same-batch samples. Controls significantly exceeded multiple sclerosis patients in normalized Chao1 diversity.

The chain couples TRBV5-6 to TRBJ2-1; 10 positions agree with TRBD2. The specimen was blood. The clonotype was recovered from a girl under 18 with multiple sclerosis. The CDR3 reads CASLAGDPNEQFF. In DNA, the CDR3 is TGTGCCAGCCTAGCGGGAGATCCCAATGAGCAGTTCTTC.